The sequence of this TCR beta chain was determined in a study of cytomegalovirus exposure and HLA in healthy donors. Germline lookup yields CDR1 SGHAT and CDR2 FQNNGV. J gave up 2 bases and V 6 bases, and 9 bases lay outside the gene matches. CDR3 length equals 16 residues. In the PCR, 60 Vbeta and 13 Jbeta primers were used. Method: immunoSEQ multiplex PCR; TCRdb's copy keeps in-frame clones and lacks some. Of 150,000 to 200,000 clones in the sample, 80% to 85% were seen once. Regarding the study as a whole: Prior analysis indicated that the majority of TCR beta V segments exhibited productivity approximately 87% or approximately 30% of the time.

As regards this clone: The antigen remains undetermined.

The sample taken for sequencing was PBMCs. The V and J genes are TRBV11-2 and TRBJ2-5; 10 nucleotides line up with TRBD1. The sequence derives from a woman aged 25 to 39 in good health and CMV-seronegative. The CDR3 loop is CASRPPGQGRQETQYF. The CDR3 region has the DNA TGTGCCAGCAGGCCTCCGGGACAGGGGAGACAAGAGACCCAGTACTTC.